The 24 T cell receptor beta chains presented below share a single source sample, sequenced in a study of cytomegalovirus exposure and HLA in healthy donors. The PCR was carried out with 60 Vbeta primers and 13 Jbeta primers. Method: immunoSEQ multiplex PCR; TCRdb's copy keeps in-frame clones and lacks some. The table has 150,000 to 200,000 clones, around three quarters seen once; the top ten hold approximately 2.4%. Sequenced input: PBMCs. The origin of the receptors is a woman aged 45-60 years in good health and CMV-seronegative.

The rearrangement joins TRBV19 to TRBJ2-7; 10 positions agree with TRBD1. Looked up from germline, CDR1 is LNHDA and CDR2 is SQIVND (reference sequence). V shed 5 bases and J 10 bases; nucleotides not matched to a gene: 11. The CDR3 is made up of 14 amino acids. Written as DNA, the CDR3 is TGTGCCAGTAGTGTTCCGGGACAGGGGTTTGAACAGTACTTC. It codes for CASSVPGQGFEQYF.

The genes are TRBV30 and TRBJ2-7; tentatively, D is TRBD2 (6 bases). Germline CDR1 reads GTSNPN; CDR2 reads SVGIG (reference sequence). This CDR3 has 15 amino acids. Between the trimmed V and J ends, which lost 6 bases and 2 bases, there was a span of 20 bases. The CDR3 reads CACPFVAGSTYEQYF. The CDR3 DNA is TGTGCCTGTCCCTTCGTGGCGGGGAGTACCTACGAGCAGTACTTC.

The chain combines TRBV15 with TRBJ2-6; 8 nucleotides match TRBD2. Germline V lookup: CDR1 LNHNV, CDR2 YYDKDF (reference sequence). This CDR3 contains 17 residues. The junction had 8 bases not matched to a gene; V was cut back by 5 bases and J by 2 bases. CDR3 loop: CATSDPGGAAGANVLTF. CDR3 bases: TGTGCCACCAGCGACCCGGGGGGGGCGGCTGGGGCCAACGTCCTGACTTTC.

This clone has just a few counts. The J gene is TRBJ2-3, the V gene TRBV29-1; no clear D. The length of the CDR3 is 12 residues. With 2 bases removed from V and 0 bases from J, the gap between germline ends came to 3 bases. Germline CDR1 SQVTM, CDR2 ANQGSEA. The DNA of the CDR3 is TGCAGCGTTGAATATAGCACAGATACGCAGTATTTT. Protein product: CSVEYSTDTQYF.

The chain joins TRBV9 to TRBJ2-1, with D maybe TRBD2 (6 bases). The CDR3 is 15 amino acids. V was clipped by 2 bases and J by 7 bases, with 16 bases between them. The germline gives CDR1 SGDLS, CDR2 YYNGEE. CDR3 nucleotide sequence: TGTGCCAGCAGCGTGGGGGACTCGCCCTTTAATGAGCAGTTCTTC. Amino acids: CASSVGDSPFNEQFF.

This chain joins TRBV5-6 and TRBJ1-2, with a possible D match to TRBD1 (5 bases). The V and J ends lost 0 bases and 7 bases respectively, with 13 bases between them. The germline gives CDR1 SGHDT, CDR2 YYEEEE. This CDR3 is built from 14 residues. CDR3 nucleotides: TGTGCCAGCAGCTTGGGCTCCGGGGGGGGTGGCTACACCTTC. It yields the protein CASSLGSGGGGYTF.

This clone was detected only a few times. The chain links TRBV5-1 to TRBJ2-2; D remains ambiguous. Trimming took off 4 bases at V and 4 bases at J, with 8 bases between the two ends. CDR1 is SGHRS, CDR2 YFSETQ, per germline. CDR3 length equals 13 residues. The CDR3 loop reads CASSPSGTGELFF. The CDR3 DNA sequence: TGCGCCAGCAGCCCCTCGGGCACCGGGGAGCTGTTTTTT.

This chain connects TRBV5-6 to TRBJ1-1; 7 bases match TRBD1. V was clipped by 2 bases and J by 6 bases; unmatched bases: 10. From germline, CDR1 is SGHDT and CDR2 YYEEEE. CDR3 size: 15 residues. The CDR3, as DNA: TGTGCCAGCAGCTTCATGGAACAGGGGCGCCCTGAAGCTTTCTTT. Its translation is CASSFMEQGRPEAFF. The full variable domain, in which reference TRBV5-6 and TRBJ1-1 provide the parts outside the CDR3, is DAGVTQSPTHLIKTRGQQVTLRCSPKSGHDTVSWYQQALGQGPQFIFQYYEEEERQRGNFPDRFSGHQFPNYSSELNVNALLLGDSALYLCASSFMEQGRPEAFFGQGTRLTVV.

V gene TRBV2 combines with J gene TRBJ1-5, with 8 bases identical to TRBD1. Germline V gives CDR1 SNHLY, CDR2 FYNNEI. The V and J ends lost 6 bases and 9 bases, in that order; junction bases with no gene match: 10. The CDR3 covers 14 residues. CDR3 protein: CASSPPTGASPQHF. The CDR3 region has the DNA TGTGCCAGCAGCCCCCCGACAGGGGCCTCGCCCCAGCATTTT.

The V and J genes are TRBV18 and TRBJ1-2; 8 bases match TRBD1. This CDR3 is built from 15 residues. With V trimmed by 6 bases and J by 0 bases, 6 bases remained unmatched. Germline V gene sequence: CDR1 KGHSH, CDR2 LQKENI. The CDR3 spells CASSPGQGANYGYTF. The CDR3 DNA follows: TGTGCCAGCTCCCCCGGACAGGGCGCTAACTATGGCTACACCTTC.

The V gene is TRBV7-2, the J gene TRBJ1-1; weak D call: TRBD1 (6 bases). V gave up 3 bases and J gave up 1 base, with 9 bases separating them. The length of the CDR3 is 14 residues. Germline V gene data show CDR1 as SGHTA and CDR2 as FQGNSA. This CDR3 is CASSFMDRNTEAFF. DNA of the CDR3: TGTGCCAGCAGCTTCATGGACAGGAACACTGAAGCTTTCTTT. Filled out from reference TRBV7-2 and TRBJ1-1, the complete variable domain reads GAGVSQSPSNKVTEKGKDVELRCDPISGHTALYWYRQSLGQGLEFLIYFQGNSAPDKSGLPSDRFSAERTGGSVSTLTIQRTQQEDSAVYLCASSFMDRNTEAFFGQGTRLTVV.

This rearrangement joins TRBV30 to TRBJ1-1; D is undetermined. Germline V gene lookup returns CDR1 GTSNPN and CDR2 SVGIG (reference sequence). V shed 0 bases and J shed 3 bases, with 11 bases lying between them. The CDR3 has 14 amino acids. The CDR3 loop reads CAWSVPPGYTEAFF. Here the CDR3 DNA reads TGTGCCTGGAGTGTACCTCCGGGATACACTGAAGCTTTCTTT.

V is TRBV5-8 and J is TRBJ2-4; 8 nucleotides match TRBD1. The CDR3 runs to 15 residues. J was trimmed by 0 bases and V by 5 bases; bases with no gene match: 4. CDR1 and CDR2 (germline): SGHTS, YDEGEE. CDR3 nucleotide sequence: TGTGCCAGCAGTTTCGACAGGGGAGCCAAAAACATTCAGTACTTC. It codes for CASSFDRGAKNIQYF.

The CDR3 loop reads CASSSRPGRPYEQYF. DNA of the CDR3: TGTGCCAGCAGTTCTCGCCCAGGGAGGCCCTACGAGCAGTACTTC. The chain has TRBV27 and TRBJ2-7; D may be TRBD2 (6 bases). Trimming shortened V by 4 bases and J by 2 bases, and 15 bases separated the two germline ends. Germline values: CDR1 MNHEY, CDR2 SMNVEV (reference sequence). The CDR3 totals 15 residues.

The rearrangement joins TRBV28 to TRBJ1-2; maybe TRBD1 (6 bases). The CDR3 covers 13 residues. The ends were cut back, 8 bases at V and 2 bases at J, with 12 bases in the middle. Germline V gene sequence: CDR1 MDHEN, CDR2 SYDVKM. Written as DNA, the CDR3 is TGTGCCAGCTCTGAGGGGGGGAACTATGGCTACACCTTC. It yields the protein CASSEGGNYGYTF.

The V call is TRBV6-1, the J call TRBJ2-1; TRBD2 aligns across 7 bases. J gave up 5 bases and V 4 bases, and 5 bases lay outside the gene matches. The CDR3 is 14 amino acids. From germline, CDR1 is MNHNS and CDR2 SASEGT. The CDR3 loop is CASSAGTTNNEQFF. DNA of the CDR3: TGTGCCAGCAGTGCCGGGACTACCAACAATGAGCAGTTCTTC.

CDR3 protein: CASSQVGRSSYNEQFF. For the CDR3, the DNA is TGCGCCAGCAGCCAAGTAGGGAGAAGCTCCTACAATGAGCAGTTCTTC. This chain connects TRBV4-1 to TRBJ2-1; the D gene is possibly TRBD2 (5 bases). This CDR3 spans 16 amino acids. V was cut by 1 base and J by 0 bases, with 10 bases left in between. Germline-derived CDR1 and CDR2 are MGHRA and YSYEKL.

This rearrangement joins TRBV5-4 to TRBJ2-3; 9 nucleotides match TRBD2. The V gene's germline CDR1 is SGHNT and CDR2 YYREEE (reference sequence). The J segment lost 1 base and the V segment lost 0 bases, leaving 9 bases of the junction unmatched. The CDR3 loop spans 18 amino acids. The CDR3 DNA is TGTGCCAGCAGCTTGGTTGGGCGGGAGGGCCGCGGCACAGATACGCAGTATTTT. It translates to CASSLVGREGRGTDTQYF.

This clone has a handful of counts. The genes are TRBV5-1 and TRBJ1-6; 7 bases fit TRBD1. This CDR3 comprises 15 residues. Per germline, CDR1 SGHRS and CDR2 YFSETQ. Trimming cost V 1 base and J 5 bases; bases outside gene matches: 3. In DNA, the CDR3 is TGCGCCAGCAGCTTGACAGGGGCAGATAATTCACCCCTCCACTTT. Encoded protein: CASSLTGADNSPLHF.

This chain joins TRBV28 and TRBJ2-1; a possible D gene is TRBD1 (5 bases). In germline, CDR1 is MDHEN, CDR2 SYDVKM. Deletions cut 3 bases from V and 7 bases from J, with 10 bases between. The CDR3 totals 13 residues. CDR3 in DNA: TGTGCCAGCAGTTTGGCAGGGCGGAATGAGCAGTTCTTC. Translated, it gives CASSLAGRNEQFF.

This clone was seen a handful of times. V and J are TRBV30 and TRBJ1-1; D is perhaps TRBD1 (6 bases). The CDR3 is made up of 17 amino acids. Germline V gene lookup returns CDR1 GTSNPN and CDR2 SVGIG (reference sequence). The V end was cut by 3 bases, the J end by 5 bases, with 25 bases between. This CDR3 reads CAWRKGRGVRSGTEAFF. CDR3 nucleotide sequence: TGTGCCTGGAGAAAAGGCAGGGGCGTTAGATCAGGGACTGAAGCTTTCTTT.

Comment on this clone: The same CDR3 arises from other DNA sequences in this sample as well. V usage is TRBV4-1 and J usage is TRBJ2-5, with TRBD2 as a possible D gene (6 bases). The CDR3 spans 14 residues. The V and J ends lost 1 base and 2 bases respectively, with 8 bases between them. Germline loops: CDR1 MGHRA, CDR2 YSYEKL. In DNA, the CDR3 is TGCGCCAGCAGCCAAGGGGGGGTTCAAGAGACCCAGTACTTC. Its translation: CASSQGGVQETQYF.

This clone appeared a few times. CDR3 region: CASSVQGWDGYTF. The CDR3 coding sequence is TGTGCCAGCAGTGTGCAGGGTTGGGATGGCTACACCTTC. The rearrangement uses TRBV2 and TRBJ1-2; D is perhaps TRBD1 (5 bases). V was clipped by 4 bases and J by 6 bases, with 12 bases between them. Looked up from germline, CDR1 is SNHLY and CDR2 is FYNNEI. This CDR3 comprises 13 residues. The full variable domain, completed using reference TRBV2 and TRBJ1-2, is EPEVTQTPSHQVTQMGQEVILRCVPISNHLYFYWYRQILGQKVEFLVSFYNNEISEKSEIFDDQFSVERPDGSNFTLKIRSTKLEDSAMYFCASSVQGWDGYTFGSGTRLTVV.

The rearrangement joins TRBV6-5 to TRBJ2-7; tentative D call: TRBD2 (6 bases). Trimming stripped 2 bases from V and 2 bases from J, with 10 bases between. This CDR3 is 14 amino acids long. Germline V gene lookup returns CDR1 MNHEY and CDR2 SVGAGI. The DNA for the CDR3 is TGTGCCAGCAGTTACGTGGGGGGTACCTACGAGCAGTACTTC. Encoded protein: CASSYVGGTYEQYF.